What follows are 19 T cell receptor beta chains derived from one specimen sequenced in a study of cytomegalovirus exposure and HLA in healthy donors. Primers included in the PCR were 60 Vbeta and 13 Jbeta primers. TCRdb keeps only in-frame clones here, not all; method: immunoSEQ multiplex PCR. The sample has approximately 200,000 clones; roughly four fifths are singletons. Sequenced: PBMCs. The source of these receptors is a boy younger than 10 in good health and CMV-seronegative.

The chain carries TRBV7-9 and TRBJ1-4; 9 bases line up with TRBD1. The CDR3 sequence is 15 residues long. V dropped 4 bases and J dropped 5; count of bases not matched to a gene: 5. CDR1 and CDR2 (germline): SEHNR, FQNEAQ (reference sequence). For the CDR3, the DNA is TGTGCCAGCAGCTCCTCCGGGACAGGGAATGAAAAACTGTTTTTT. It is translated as CASSSSGTGNEKLFF.

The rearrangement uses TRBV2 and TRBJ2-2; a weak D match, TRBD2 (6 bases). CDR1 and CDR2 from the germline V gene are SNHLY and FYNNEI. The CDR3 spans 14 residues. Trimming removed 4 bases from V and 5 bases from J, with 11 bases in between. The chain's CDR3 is CASSGGRWTGELFF. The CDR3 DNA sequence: TGTGCCAGCAGTGGGGGGAGGTGGACCGGGGAGCTGTTTTTT. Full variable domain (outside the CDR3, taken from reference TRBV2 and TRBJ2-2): EPEVTQTPSHQVTQMGQEVILRCVPISNHLYFYWYRQILGQKVEFLVSFYNNEISEKSEIFDDQFSVERPDGSNFTLKIRSTKLEDSAMYFCASSGGRWTGELFFGEGSRLTVL.

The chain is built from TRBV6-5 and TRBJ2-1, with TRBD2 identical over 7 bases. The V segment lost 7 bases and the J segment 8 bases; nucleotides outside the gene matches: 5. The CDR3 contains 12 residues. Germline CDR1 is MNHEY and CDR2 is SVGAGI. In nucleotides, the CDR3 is TGTGCCAGCACTGGGGGGGGAGATGAGCAGTTCTTC. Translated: CASTGGGDEQFF.

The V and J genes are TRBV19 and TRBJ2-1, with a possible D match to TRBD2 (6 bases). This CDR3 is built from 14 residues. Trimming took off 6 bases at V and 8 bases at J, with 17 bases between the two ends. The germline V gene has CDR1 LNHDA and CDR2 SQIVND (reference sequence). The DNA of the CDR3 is TGTGCCAGTAGCACTGTCGGGGGAAGGGATGAGCAGTTCTTC. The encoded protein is CASSTVGGRDEQFF.

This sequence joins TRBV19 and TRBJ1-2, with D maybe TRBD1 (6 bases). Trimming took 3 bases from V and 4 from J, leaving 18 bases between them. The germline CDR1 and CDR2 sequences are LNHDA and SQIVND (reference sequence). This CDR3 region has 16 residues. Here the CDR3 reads CASSIVVGARGYGYTF. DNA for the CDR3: TGTGCCAGTAGTATTGTGGTGGGGGCCAGGGGCTATGGCTACACCTTC.

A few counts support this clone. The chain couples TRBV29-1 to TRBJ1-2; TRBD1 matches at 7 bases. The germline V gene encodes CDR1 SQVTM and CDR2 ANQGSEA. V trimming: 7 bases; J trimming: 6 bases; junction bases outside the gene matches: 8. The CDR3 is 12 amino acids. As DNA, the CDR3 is TGCAGCGCTGCGACAGGGCGGGATGGCTACACCTTC. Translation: CSAATGRDGYTF.

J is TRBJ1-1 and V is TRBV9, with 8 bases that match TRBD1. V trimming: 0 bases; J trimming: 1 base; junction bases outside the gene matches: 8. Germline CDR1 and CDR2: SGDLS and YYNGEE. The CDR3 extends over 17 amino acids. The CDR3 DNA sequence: TGTGCCAGCAGCGTAGGACCTGGGACAGGCCAGAACACTGAAGCTTTCTTT. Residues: CASSVGPGTGQNTEAFF.

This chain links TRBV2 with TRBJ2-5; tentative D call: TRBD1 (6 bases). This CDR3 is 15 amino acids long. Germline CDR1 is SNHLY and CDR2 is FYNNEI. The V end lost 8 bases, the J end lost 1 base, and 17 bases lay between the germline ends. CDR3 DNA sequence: TGTGCCAGCGGTGGGGCAGGGGCGCGCCAAGAGACCCAGTACTTC. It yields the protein CASGGAGARQETQYF.

Written as DNA, the CDR3 is TGTGCCAGTAGTATAGGGACTAGCGGGGGCAAAGAGACCCAGTACTTC. Its protein product is CASSIGTSGGKETQYF. This rearrangement joins TRBV19 to TRBJ2-5; 13 bases fit TRBD2. The CDR3 length is 16 residues. Germline V gene lookup returns CDR1 LNHDA and CDR2 SQIVND (reference sequence). V gave up 1 base and J gave up 3 bases; unmatched junction bases: 2.

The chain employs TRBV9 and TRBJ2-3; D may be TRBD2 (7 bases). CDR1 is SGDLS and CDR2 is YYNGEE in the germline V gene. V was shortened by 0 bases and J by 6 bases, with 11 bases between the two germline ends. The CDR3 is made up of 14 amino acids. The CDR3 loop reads CASSVAGGLDTQYF. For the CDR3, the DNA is TGTGCCAGCAGCGTAGCCGGGGGGCTCGATACGCAGTATTTT.

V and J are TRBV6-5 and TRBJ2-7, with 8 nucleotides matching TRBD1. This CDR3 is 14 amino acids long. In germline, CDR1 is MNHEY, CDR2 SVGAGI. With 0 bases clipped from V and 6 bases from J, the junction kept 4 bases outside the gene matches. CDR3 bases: TGTGCCAGCAGTTACTCGAATACAGGGGGCGAGCAGTACTTC. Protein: CASSYSNTGGEQYF.

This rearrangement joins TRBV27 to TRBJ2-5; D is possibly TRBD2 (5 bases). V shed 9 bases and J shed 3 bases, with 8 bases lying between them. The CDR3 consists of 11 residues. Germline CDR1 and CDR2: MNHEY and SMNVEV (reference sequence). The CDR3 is CARDSEETQYF. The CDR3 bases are TGTGCCAGGGACTCTGAAGAGACCCAGTACTTC.

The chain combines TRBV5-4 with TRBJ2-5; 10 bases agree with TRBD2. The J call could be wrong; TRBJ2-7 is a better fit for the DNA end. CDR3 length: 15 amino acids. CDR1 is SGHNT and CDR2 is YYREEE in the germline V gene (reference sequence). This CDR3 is CASRVTSGEGDEQYF. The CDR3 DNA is TGTGCCAGCAGGGTTACTAGCGGGGAGGGGGACGAGCAGTACTTC.

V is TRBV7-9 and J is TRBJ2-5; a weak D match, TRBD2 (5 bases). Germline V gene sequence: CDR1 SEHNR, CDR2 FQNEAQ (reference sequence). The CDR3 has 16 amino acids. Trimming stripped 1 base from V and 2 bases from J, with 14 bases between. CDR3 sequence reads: CASSLGGSGSQETQYF. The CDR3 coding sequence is TGTGCCAGCAGCTTAGGAGGGTCGGGCAGTCAAGAGACCCAGTACTTC.

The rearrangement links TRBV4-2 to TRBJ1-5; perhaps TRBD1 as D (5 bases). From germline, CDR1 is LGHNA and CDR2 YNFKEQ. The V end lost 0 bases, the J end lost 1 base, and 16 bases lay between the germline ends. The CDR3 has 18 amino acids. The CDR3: CASSQEIRVSGSNQPQHF. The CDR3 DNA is TGTGCCAGCAGCCAAGAGATCAGGGTGAGTGGGAGCAATCAGCCCCAGCATTTT.

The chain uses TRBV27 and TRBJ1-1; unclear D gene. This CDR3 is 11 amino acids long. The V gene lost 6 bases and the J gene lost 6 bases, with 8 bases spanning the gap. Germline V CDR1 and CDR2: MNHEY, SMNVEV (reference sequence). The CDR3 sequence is CASRSSAEAFF. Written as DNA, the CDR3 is TGTGCCAGCAGGAGTTCGGCTGAAGCTTTCTTT.

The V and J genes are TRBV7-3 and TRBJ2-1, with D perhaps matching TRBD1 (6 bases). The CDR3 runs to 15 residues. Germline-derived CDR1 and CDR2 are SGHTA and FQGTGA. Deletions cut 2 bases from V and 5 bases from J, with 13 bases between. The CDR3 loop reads CASSLFTGMNNEQFF. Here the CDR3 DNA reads TGTGCCAGCAGCTTATTTACAGGGATGAACAATGAGCAGTTCTTC. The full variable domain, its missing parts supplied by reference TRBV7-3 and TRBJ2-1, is GAGVSQTPSNKVTEKGKYVELRCDPISGHTALYWYRQSLGQGPEFLIYFQGTGAADDSGLPNDRFFAVRPEGSVSTLKIQRTERGDSAVYLCASSLFTGMNNEQFFGPGTRLTVL.

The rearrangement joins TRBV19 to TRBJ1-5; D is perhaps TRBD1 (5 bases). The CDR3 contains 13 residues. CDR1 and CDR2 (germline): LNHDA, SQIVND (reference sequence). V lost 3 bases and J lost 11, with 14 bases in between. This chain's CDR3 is CASSMEGPRTQHF. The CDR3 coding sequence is TGTGCCAGTAGTATGGAGGGACCGAGGACCCAGCATTTT.

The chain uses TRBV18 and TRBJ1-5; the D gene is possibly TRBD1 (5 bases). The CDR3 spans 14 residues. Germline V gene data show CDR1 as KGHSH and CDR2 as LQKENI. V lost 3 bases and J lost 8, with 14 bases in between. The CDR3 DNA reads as TGTGCCAGCTCACCCCAGGACAATGTGAAGCCCCAGCATTTT. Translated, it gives CASSPQDNVKPQHF.